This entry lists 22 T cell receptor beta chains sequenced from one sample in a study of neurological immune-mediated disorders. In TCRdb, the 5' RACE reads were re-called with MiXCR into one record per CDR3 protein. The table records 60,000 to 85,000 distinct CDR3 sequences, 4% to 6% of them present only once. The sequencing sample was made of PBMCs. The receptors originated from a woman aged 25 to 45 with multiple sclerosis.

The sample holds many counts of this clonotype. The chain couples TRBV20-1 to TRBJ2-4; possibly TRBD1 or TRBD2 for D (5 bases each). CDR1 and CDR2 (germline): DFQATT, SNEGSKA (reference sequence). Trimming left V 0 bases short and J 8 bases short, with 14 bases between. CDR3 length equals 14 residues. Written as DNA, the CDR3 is TGCAGTGCTAGAGATAGACCGGGACCTTACATTCAGTACTTC. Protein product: CSARDRPGPYIQYF.

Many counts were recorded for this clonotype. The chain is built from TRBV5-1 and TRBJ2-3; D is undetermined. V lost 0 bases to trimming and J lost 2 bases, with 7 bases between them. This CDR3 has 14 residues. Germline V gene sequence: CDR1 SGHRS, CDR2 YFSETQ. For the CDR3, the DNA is TGCGCCAGCAGCTTGGCACTGCTCACAGATACGCAGTATTTT. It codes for CASSLALLTDTQYF.

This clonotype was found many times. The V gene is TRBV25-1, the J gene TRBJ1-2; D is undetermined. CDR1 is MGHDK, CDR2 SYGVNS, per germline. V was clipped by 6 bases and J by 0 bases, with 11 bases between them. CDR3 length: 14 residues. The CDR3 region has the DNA TGTGCCAGCAGCTCTCCGGGGTCTAACTATGGCTACACCTTC. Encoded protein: CASSSPGSNYGYTF.

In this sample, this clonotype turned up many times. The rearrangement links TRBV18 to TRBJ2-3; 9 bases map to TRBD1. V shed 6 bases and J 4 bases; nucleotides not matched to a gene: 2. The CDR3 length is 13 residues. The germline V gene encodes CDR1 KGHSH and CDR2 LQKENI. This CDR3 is CASSRDRADTQYF. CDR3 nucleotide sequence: TGTGCCAGCTCGCGGGACAGGGCAGATACGCAGTATTTT.

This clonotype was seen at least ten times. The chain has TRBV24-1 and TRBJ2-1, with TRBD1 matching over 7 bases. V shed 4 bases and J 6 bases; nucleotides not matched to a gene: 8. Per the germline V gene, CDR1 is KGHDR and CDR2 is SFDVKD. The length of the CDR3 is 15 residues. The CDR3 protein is CATSDRRGSGNEQFF. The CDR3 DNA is TGTGCCACCAGTGACCGCAGGGGGTCGGGCAATGAGCAGTTCTTC.

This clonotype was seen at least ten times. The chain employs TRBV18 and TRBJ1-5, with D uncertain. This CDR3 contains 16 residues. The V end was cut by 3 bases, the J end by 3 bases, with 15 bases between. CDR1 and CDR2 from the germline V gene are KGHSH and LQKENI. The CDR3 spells CASSPPGSPYNQPQHF. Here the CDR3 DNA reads TGTGCCAGCTCACCCCCAGGATCGCCCTACAATCAGCCCCAGCATTTT.

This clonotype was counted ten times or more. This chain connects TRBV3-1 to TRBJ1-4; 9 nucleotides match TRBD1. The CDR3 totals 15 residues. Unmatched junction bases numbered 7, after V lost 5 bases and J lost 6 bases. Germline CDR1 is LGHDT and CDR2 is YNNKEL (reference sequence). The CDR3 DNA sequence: TGTGCCAGCAGCGAATCCGGGACAGGGTATGAAAAACTGTTTTTT. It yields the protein CASSESGTGYEKLFF.

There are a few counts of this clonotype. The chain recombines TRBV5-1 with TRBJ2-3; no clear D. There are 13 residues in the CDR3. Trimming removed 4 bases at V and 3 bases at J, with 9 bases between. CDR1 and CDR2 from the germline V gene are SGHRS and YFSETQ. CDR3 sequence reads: CASSEAITDTQYF. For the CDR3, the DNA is TGCGCCAGCAGCGAGGCTATTACAGATACGCAGTATTTT. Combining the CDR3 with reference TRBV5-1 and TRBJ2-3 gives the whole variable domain KAGVTQTPRYLIKTRGQQVTLSCSPISGHRSVSWYQQTPGQGLQFLFEYFSETQRNKGNFPGRFSGRQFSNSRSEMNVSTLELGDSALYLCASSEAITDTQYFGPGTRLTVL.

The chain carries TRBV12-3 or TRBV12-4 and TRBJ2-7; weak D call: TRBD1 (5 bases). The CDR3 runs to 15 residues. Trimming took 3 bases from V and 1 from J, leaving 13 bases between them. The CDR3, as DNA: TGTGCCAGCAGTTTTAGACAGCGAACTTCCTACGAGCAGTACTTC. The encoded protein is CASSFRQRTSYEQYF.

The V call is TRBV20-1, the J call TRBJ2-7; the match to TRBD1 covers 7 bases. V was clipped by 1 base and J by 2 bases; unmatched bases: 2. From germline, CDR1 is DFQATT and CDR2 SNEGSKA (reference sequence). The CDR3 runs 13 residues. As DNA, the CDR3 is TGCAGTGCTAGAGCCGGGACAGCCTACGAGCAGTACTTC. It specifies CSARAGTAYEQYF.

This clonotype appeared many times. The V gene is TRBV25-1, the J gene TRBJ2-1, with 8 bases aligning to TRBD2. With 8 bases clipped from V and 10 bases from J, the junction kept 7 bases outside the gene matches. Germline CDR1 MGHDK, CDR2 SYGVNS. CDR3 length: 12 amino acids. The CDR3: CASGTTSGEQFF. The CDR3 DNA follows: TGTGCCAGCGGGACTACTAGCGGCGAGCAGTTCTTC. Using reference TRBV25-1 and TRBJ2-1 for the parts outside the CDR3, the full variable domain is EADIYQTPRYLVIGTGKKITLECSQTMGHDKMYWYQQDPGMELHLIHYSYGVNSTEKGDLSSESTVSRIRTEHFPLTLESARPSHTSQYLCASGTTSGEQFFGPGTRLTVL.

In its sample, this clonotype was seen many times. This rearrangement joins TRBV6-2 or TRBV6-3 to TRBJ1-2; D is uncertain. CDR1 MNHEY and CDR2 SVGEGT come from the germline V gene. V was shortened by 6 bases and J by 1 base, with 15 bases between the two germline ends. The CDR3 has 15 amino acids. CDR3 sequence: CASSNPQTGNYGYTF. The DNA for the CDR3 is TGTGCCAGCAGCAACCCCCAGACTGGTAACTATGGCTACACCTTC.

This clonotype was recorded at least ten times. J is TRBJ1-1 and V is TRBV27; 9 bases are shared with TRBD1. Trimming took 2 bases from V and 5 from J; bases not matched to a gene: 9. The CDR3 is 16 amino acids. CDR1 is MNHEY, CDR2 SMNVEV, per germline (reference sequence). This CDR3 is CASSLAGTGGATEAFF. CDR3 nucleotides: TGTGCCAGCAGTTTAGCAGGTACAGGGGGCGCGACTGAAGCTTTCTTT.

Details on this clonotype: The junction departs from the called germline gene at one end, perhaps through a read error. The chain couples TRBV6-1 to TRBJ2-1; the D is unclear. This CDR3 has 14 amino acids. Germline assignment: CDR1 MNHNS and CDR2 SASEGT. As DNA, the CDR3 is TGTGCGAGCAAGGGCTCCGGCAACGGAAATGAGCAGTTCTTC. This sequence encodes CASKGSGNGNEQFF.

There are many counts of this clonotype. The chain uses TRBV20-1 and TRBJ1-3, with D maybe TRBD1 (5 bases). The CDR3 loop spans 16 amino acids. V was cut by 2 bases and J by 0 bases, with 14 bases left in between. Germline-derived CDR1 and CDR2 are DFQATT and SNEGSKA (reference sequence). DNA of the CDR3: TGCAGTGCTAGATTGTATGGGGGAGACTCTGGAAACACCATATATTTT. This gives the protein CSARLYGGDSGNTIYF.

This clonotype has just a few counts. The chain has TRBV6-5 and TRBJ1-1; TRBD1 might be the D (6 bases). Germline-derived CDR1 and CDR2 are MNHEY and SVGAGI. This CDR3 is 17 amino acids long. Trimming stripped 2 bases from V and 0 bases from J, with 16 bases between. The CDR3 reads CASSYGYGGSMNTEAFF. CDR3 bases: TGTGCCAGCAGTTACGGTTACGGGGGCAGCATGAACACTGAAGCTTTCTTT.

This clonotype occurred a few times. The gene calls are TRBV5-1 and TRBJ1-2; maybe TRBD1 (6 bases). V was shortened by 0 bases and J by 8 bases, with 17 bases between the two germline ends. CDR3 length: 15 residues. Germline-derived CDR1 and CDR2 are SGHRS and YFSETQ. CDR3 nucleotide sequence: TGCGCCAGCAGCTTGGCCCCGGGGGCGGAAGAAGGCTACACCTTC. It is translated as CASSLAPGAEEGYTF.

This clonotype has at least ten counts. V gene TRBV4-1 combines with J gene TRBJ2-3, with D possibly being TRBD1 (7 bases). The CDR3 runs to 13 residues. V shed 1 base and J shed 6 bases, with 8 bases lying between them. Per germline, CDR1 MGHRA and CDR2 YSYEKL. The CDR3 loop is CASSQAGGDTQYF. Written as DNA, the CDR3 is TGCGCCAGCAGCCAAGCAGGGGGGGATACGCAGTATTTT.

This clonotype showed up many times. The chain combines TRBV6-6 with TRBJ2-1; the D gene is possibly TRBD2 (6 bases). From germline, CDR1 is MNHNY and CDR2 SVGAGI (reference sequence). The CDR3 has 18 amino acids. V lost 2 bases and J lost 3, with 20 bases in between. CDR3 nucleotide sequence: TGTGCCAGCAGTTACGAAGCGGCAGGTGGGACTGGCTACAATGAGCAGTTCTTC. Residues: CASSYEAAGGTGYNEQFF.

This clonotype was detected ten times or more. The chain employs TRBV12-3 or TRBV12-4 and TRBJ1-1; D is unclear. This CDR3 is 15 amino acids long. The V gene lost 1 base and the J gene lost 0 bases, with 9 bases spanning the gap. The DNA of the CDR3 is TGTGCCAGCAGTTTAGGCCCGGGGTTGAACACTGAAGCTTTCTTT. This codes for CASSLGPGLNTEAFF.

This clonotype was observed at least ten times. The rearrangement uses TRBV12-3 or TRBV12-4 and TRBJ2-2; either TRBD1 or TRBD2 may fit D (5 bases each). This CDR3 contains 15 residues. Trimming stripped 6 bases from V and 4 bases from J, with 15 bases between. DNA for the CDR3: TGTGCCAGCAGCCCCCCCCGGGGCGCCACCGGGGAGCTGTTTTTT. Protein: CASSPPRGATGELFF.

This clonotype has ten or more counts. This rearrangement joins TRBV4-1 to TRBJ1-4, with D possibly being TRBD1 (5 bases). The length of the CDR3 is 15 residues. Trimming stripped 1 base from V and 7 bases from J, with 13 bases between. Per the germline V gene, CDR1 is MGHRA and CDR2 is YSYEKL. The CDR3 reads CASSQVGQGSEKLFF. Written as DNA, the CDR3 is TGCGCCAGCAGCCAAGTAGGGCAGGGAAGTGAAAAACTGTTTTTT.